One and the same sample provided the 10 T cell receptor beta chains below, sequenced in a study of shared clonotypes between healthy human individuals. CD45RO-negative, CCR7-positively selected cells formed the naive CD8 fraction, excluding terminally differentiated effector memory CD45RA+ cells. The table came from immunoSEQ multiplex PCR; TCRdb's copy has only in-frame clones and leaves some out. The sample records about 2.1 million clones, roughly 91% being singletons. The sample taken for sequencing was naive CD8+ T cells from PBMCs. The receptor source for this set is a man between 18 and 29 years old in good health. Some clones in this sample may be carry-over from other donors' samples.

The V call is TRBV9, the J call TRBJ2-3, with 12 positions matching TRBD2. Germline CDR1 is SGDLS and CDR2 is YYNGEE. This CDR3 contains 17 residues. Trimming cost V 3 bases and J 0 bases; bases outside gene matches: 5. CDR3 DNA sequence: TGTGCCAGCAGCGACGGACTAGCGGGACCTAGCACAGATACGCAGTATTTT. It specifies CASSDGLAGPSTDTQYF.

This sequence joins TRBV4-1 and TRBJ2-7; weak D call: TRBD1 (6 bases). TRBJ2-1 explains the end of the DNA better; the J call may be wrong. Germline CDR1 and CDR2: MGHRA and YSYEKL. The CDR3 sequence is 17 residues long. CDR3 region: CASSPGARGKGYNEQFF. The CDR3 bases are TGCGCCAGCAGCCCCGGCGCCAGGGGAAAAGGCTACAATGAGCAGTTCTTC.

This clone was detected only once. Other nucleotide sequences in the sample specify the same CDR3. The rearrangement uses TRBV5-4 and TRBJ2-7, with 9 bases matching TRBD2. Trimming at V came to 2 bases and at J to 4 bases, leaving 7 bases not matched to a gene. The CDR3 loop spans 15 amino acids. Germline V gene lookup returns CDR1 SGHNT and CDR2 YYREEE (reference sequence). The CDR3 loop reads CASSFQAGGPYEQYF. The DNA for the CDR3 is TGTGCCAGCAGCTTTCAGGCGGGAGGGCCGTACGAGCAGTACTTC.

The V call is TRBV19, the J call TRBJ2-2, with no clear D. Germline loops: CDR1 LNHDA, CDR2 SQIVND (reference sequence). The CDR3 has 14 residues. The ends were cut back, 3 bases at V and 7 bases at J, with 12 bases in the middle. The CDR3 is CASSILQVGGELFF. CDR3 sequence (DNA): TGTGCCAGTAGTATTCTTCAGGTGGGCGGGGAGCTGTTTTTT.

The rearrangement links TRBV7-9 to TRBJ1-2, with D unresolved. The germline V gene encodes CDR1 SEHNR and CDR2 FQNEAQ (reference sequence). This CDR3 spans 13 amino acids. The V and J ends lost 4 bases and 4 bases respectively, with 10 bases between them. CDR3 protein: CASSSNVLYGYTF. The CDR3 DNA reads as TGTGCCAGCAGCTCCAATGTTCTCTATGGCTACACCTTC.

This clone was detected only once. This sequence may be a read error, since a much larger clone differs from it by one base. The genes are TRBV27 and TRBJ2-5; D not resolved. The DNA end lines up better with TRBJ2-7; the J call may be wrong. Germline CDR1 reads MNHEY; CDR2 reads SMNVEV (reference sequence). This CDR3 spans 11 amino acids. The CDR3 loop is CASSFSYEQYF. DNA of the CDR3: TGTGCCAGCAGTTTCTCCTACGAGCAGTACTTC.

This clone has just one count. J is TRBJ2-1 and V is TRBV4-1; tentatively, D is TRBD2 (5 bases). V shed 0 bases and J shed 0 bases, with 15 bases lying between them. Germline loops: CDR1 MGHRA, CDR2 YSYEKL. CDR3 length: 18 amino acids. CDR3 residues: CASSQDQRRVSSYNEQFF. DNA for the CDR3: TGCGCCAGCAGCCAAGATCAACGGCGGGTGAGCTCCTACAATGAGCAGTTCTTC.

The chain couples TRBV9 to TRBJ2-1; D possibly corresponds to TRBD2 (5 bases). The CDR3 sequence is 14 residues long. Trimming removed 0 bases at V and 8 bases at J, with 12 bases between. From germline, CDR1 is SGDLS and CDR2 YYNGEE. CDR3 residues: CASSVARGWHEQFF. In DNA form, the CDR3 reads TGTGCCAGCAGCGTAGCTAGAGGGTGGCATGAGCAGTTCTTC.

As concerns this clone: It is likely a read error, because the conserved phenylalanine at the end of the CDR3 is missing. No DNA is shown, since the ends of the CDR3 on it are uncertain; the CDR3 is the one TCRdb lists. The gene calls are TRBV11-3 and TRBJ1-2. The CDR3 is 15 residues long, counting both termini. CDR1 and CDR2 from the germline V gene are SGHNT and YENEEA. The CDR3 loop reads CASSEFNDLGKTYGY.

On this clone: Possible read error: a much larger clone is one base away. The chain employs TRBV19 and TRBJ1-5; D might be TRBD1 (5 bases). CDR1 is LNHDA, CDR2 SQIVND, per germline (reference sequence). The CDR3 runs 14 residues. The ends were cut back, 3 bases at V and 1 base at J, with 7 bases in the middle. CDR3: CASSIRESNQPQHF. The DNA of the CDR3 is TGTGCCAGTAGTATCAGGGAGAGCAATCAGCCCCAGCATTTT. Looking up the rest from reference TRBV19 and TRBJ1-5 gives the full variable domain: DGGITQSPKYLFRKEGQNVTLSCEQNLNHDAMYWYRQDPGQGLRLIYYSQIVNDFQKGDIAEGYSVSREKKESFPLTVTSAQKNPTAFYLCASSIRESNQPQHFGDGTRLSIL.